The TCR beta chain described here comes from a study of blood T cell repertoires in COVID-19. Looking at the study overall: COVID-19 samples collected from the United States, Italy and Spain covered acute and convalescent phases. PBMCs, B-cell-depleted T cells, or T cells provided the cDNA or gDNA that made up the material.

Measured with immunoSEQ multiplex PCR; TCRdb has only the in-frame clones, and not every one. The sample shows about 190,000 clones, roughly four fifths of them seen only once. Deletions cut 5 bases from V and 2 bases from J, with 16 bases between. From germline, CDR1 is MNHEY and CDR2 SMNVEV (reference sequence). The CDR3 is made up of 16 amino acids. The chain employs TRBV27 and TRBJ2-1; the D gene is possibly TRBD1 (6 bases). The TCR was taken from a woman in her forties or fifties with acute or convalescent COVID-19. The sample comprised peripheral blood. As DNA, the CDR3 is TGTGCCAGCAGTCCCCGCGGCAGGGGTACCTACAATGAGCAGTTCTTC. It translates to CASSPRGRGTYNEQFF.